This TCR beta chain was profiled in a study of T cells in Graves' hyperthyroidism and ophthalmopathy. Overall study: Initial diagnosis, before any treatment, was when peripheral blood was collected.

J gave up 3 bases and V 10 bases, and 13 bases lay outside the gene matches. The CDR3 consists of 15 residues. CDR1 and CDR2 from the germline V gene are SNHLY and FYNNEI. This clonotype occurred many times. Regions amplified from RNA transcripts were the TCR beta CDR3 regions. During a first-round RT-PCR of the TCR CDR3, the HTBI primer set was used. MiXCR, applied by TCRdb to the multiplex PCR reads, yields one record per CDR3 protein. The data contain hundreds of thousands of distinct CDR3 sequences, 12% to 15% of them singletons. This chain uses TRBV2 with TRBJ2-3; 7 nucleotides match TRBD1. Sequencing used blood. The receptor comes from a woman between 18 and 30 years old with Graves' hyperthyroidism. CDR3 region: CATGFRDRGTDTQYF. CDR3 sequence (DNA): TGTGCCACCGGATTTAGGGACAGAGGGACAGATACGCAGTATTTT.